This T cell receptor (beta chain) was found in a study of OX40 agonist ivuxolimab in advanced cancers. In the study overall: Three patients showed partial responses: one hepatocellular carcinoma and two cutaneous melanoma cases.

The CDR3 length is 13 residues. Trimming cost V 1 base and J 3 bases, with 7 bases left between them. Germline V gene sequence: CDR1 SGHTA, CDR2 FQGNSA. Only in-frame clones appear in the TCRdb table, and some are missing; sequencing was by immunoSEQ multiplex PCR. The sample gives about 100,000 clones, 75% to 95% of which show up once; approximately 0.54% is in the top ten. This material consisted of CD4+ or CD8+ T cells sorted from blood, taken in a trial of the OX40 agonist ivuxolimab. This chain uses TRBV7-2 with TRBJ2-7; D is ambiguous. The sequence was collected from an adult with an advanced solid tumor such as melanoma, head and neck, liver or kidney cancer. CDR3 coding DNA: TGTGCCAGCAGCTTAGTGCTGAACTACGAGCAGTACTTC. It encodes CASSLVLNYEQYF. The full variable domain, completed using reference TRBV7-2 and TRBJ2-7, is GAGVSQSPSNKVTEKGKDVELRCDPISGHTALYWYRQSLGQGLEFLIYFQGNSAPDKSGLPSDRFSAERTGGSVSTLTIQRTQQEDSAVYLCASSLVLNYEQYFGPGTRLTVT.